Below, one T cell receptor beta chain is given with its context. The sample originates from a study of tumor T cells in aggressive B-cell lymphoma. TCRdb's table, derived via immunoSEQ multiplex PCR, lists solely in-frame clones and lacks some. The table records fewer than 2,000 clones, approximately 91% of them present only once. V was clipped by 5 bases and J by 9 bases; unmatched bases: 7. CDR1 and CDR2 (germline): SGHTA, FQGNSA. CDR3 size: 14 residues. The chain employs TRBV7-2 and TRBJ1-6; 7 bases align to TRBD1. This clonotype was obtained from an adult with diffuse large B cell lymphoma. Sequenced sample: tumor tissue. The chain's CDR3 is CASSPRQGVSPLHF. In DNA form, the CDR3 reads TGTGCCAGCAGCCCTCGGCAGGGGGTTTCACCCCTCCACTTT.